The source of this T cell receptor (beta chain) is a study of cytomegalovirus exposure and HLA in healthy donors. General study findings and limits: Further analysis, carried out later, found HLA-associated TCR beta chains more clonally expanded than equally common other chains.

As concerns this clone: What it binds is not known.

CDR3 length equals 15 residues. V gave up 4 bases and J gave up 5 bases; unmatched junction bases: 4. CDR1 and CDR2 from the germline V gene are MNHNS and SASEGT. With 60 Vbeta and 13 Jbeta primers, the PCR was carried out. The assay was immunoSEQ multiplex PCR, and TCRdb's table has in-frame clones only and misses some. The data hold under 200,000 clones, with around 82% observed a single time. The sample taken for sequencing was PBMCs. The V call is TRBV6-1, the J call TRBJ2-2, with TRBD2 identical over 10 bases. This clonotype originated in a woman in her twenties or thirties in good health and CMV-seropositive. The CDR3 bases are TGTGCCAGCAGTGTACAGCGGGAGGGGACCGGGGAGCTGTTTTTT. Amino acids: CASSVQREGTGELFF.